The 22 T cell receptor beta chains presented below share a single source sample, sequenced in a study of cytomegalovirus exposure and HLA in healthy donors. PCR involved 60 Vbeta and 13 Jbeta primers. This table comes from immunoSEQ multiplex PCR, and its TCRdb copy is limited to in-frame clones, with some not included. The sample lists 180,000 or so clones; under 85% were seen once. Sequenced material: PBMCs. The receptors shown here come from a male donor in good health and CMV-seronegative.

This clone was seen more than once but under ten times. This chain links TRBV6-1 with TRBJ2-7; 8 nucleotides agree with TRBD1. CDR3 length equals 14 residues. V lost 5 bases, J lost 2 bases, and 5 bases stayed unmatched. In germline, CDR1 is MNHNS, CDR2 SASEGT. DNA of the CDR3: TGTGCCAGCAGTAGGCGACAGGGGCCCTACGAGCAGTACTTC. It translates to CASSRRQGPYEQYF.

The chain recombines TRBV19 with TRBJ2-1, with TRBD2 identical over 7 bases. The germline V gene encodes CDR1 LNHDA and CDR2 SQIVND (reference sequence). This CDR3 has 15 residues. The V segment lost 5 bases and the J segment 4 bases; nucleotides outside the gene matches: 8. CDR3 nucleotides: TGTGCCAGTAGTCTCCGGGGGGAGGGATACAATGAGCAGTTCTTC. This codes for CASSLRGEGYNEQFF.

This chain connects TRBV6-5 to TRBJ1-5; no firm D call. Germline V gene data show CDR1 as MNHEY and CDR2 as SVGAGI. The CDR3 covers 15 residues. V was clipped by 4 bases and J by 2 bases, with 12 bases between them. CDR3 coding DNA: TGTGCCAGCAGTTTGACTGGGTACGGCAATCAGCCCCAGCATTTT. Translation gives CASSLTGYGNQPQHF.

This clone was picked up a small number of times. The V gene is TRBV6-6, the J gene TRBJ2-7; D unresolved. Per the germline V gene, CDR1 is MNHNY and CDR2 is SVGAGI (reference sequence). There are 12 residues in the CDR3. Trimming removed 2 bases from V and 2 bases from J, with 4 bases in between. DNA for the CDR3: TGTGCCAGCAGTTACCCAACCTACGAGCAGTACTTC. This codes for CASSYPTYEQYF.

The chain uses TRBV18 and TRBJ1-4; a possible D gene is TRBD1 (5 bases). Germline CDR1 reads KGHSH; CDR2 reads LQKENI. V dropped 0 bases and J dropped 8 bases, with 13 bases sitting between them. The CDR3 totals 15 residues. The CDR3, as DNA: TGTGCCAGCTCACCACCGTCCGGACAACGGGAAAAACTGTTTTTT. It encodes CASSPPSGQREKLFF. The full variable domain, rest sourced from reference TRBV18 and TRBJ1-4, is NAGVMQNPRHLVRRRGQEARLRCSPMKGHSHVYWYRQLPEEGLKFMVYLQKENIIDESGMPKERFSAEFPKEGPSILRIQQVVRGDSAAYFCASSPPSGQREKLFFGSGTQLSVL.

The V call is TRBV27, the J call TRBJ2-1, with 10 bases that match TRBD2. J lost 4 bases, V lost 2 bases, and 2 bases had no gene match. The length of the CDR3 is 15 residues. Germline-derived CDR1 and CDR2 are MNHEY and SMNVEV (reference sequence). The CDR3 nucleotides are TGTGCCAGCAGTTTAAATAGCGGGGGGTACAATGAGCAGTTCTTC. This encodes CASSLNSGGYNEQFF.

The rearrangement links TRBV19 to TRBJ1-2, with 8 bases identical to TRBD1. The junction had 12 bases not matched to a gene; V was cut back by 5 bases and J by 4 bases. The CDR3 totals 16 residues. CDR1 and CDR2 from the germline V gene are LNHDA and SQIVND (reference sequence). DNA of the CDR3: TGTGCCAGTAGTCCATCCTGGGACAGGAGCCTCTATGGCTACACCTTC. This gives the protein CASSPSWDRSLYGYTF.

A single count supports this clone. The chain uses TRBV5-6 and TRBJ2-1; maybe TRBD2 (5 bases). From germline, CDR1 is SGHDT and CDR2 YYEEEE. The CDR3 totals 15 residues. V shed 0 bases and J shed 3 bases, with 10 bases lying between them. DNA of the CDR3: TGTGCCAGCAGCTTGGAGCGGAGGTACTACAATGAGCAGTTCTTC. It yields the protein CASSLERRYYNEQFF.

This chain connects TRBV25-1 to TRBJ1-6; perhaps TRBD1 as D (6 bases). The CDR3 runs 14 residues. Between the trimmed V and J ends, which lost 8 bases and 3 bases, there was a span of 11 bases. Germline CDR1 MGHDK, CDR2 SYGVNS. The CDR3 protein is CASAGADYNSPLHF. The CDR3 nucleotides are TGTGCCAGCGCAGGGGCCGACTATAATTCACCCCTCCACTTT.

CDR3 sequence: CASSVAGGNNSPLHF. The CDR3 DNA sequence: TGTGCCAGCAGTGTGGCAGGGGGAAATAATTCACCCCTCCACTTT. This sequence joins TRBV6-1 and TRBJ1-6; 7 bases align to TRBD1. The V segment lost 4 bases and the J segment 5 bases; nucleotides outside the gene matches: 5. The CDR3 length is 15 residues. Germline V gives CDR1 MNHNS, CDR2 SASEGT.

The CDR3 DNA reads TGTGCCAGCAGTTTAGAACAGGGTGATGGCTACACCTTC. It encodes CASSLEQGDGYTF. The chain has TRBV28 and TRBJ1-2, with a possible D match to TRBD1 (6 bases). There are 13 residues in the CDR3. CDR1 and CDR2 (germline): MDHEN, SYDVKM. Trimming stripped 2 bases from V and 6 bases from J, with 10 bases between.

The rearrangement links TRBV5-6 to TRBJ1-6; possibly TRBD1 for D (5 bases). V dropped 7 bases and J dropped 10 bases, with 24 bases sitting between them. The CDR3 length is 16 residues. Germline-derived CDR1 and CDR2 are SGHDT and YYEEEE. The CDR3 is CASGPSAGGFVSPLHF. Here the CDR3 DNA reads TGTGCCAGCGGCCCTTCGGCGGGGGGTTTTGTCTCACCCCTCCACTTT.

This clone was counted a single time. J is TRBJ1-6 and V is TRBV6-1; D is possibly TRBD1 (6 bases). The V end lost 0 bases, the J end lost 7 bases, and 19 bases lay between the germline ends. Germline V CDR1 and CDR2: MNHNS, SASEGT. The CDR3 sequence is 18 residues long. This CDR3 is CASSEARGNPKGNSPLHF. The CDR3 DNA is TGTGCCAGCAGTGAAGCGAGGGGGAACCCAAAGGGGAATTCACCCCTCCACTTT.

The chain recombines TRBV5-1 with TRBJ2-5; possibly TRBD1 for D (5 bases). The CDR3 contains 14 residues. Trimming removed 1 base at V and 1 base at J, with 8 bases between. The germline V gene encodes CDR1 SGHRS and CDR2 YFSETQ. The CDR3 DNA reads TGCGCCAGCAGCTTGAGGCAGGGCCAAGAGACCCAGTACTTC. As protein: CASSLRQGQETQYF.

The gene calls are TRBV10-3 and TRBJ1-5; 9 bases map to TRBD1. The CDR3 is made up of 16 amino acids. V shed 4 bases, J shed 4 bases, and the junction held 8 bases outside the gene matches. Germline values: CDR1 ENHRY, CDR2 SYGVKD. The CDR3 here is CAISAGTGSVNQPQHF. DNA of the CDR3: TGTGCCATCAGTGCCGGGACAGGGTCGGTAAATCAGCCCCAGCATTTT.

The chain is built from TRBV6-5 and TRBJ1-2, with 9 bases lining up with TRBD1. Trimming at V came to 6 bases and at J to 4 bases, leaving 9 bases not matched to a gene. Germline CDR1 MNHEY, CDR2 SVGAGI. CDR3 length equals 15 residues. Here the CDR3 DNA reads TGTGCCAGCAGCGATCGACAGGGGGGGGTCTATGGCTACACCTTC. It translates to CASSDRQGGVYGYTF.

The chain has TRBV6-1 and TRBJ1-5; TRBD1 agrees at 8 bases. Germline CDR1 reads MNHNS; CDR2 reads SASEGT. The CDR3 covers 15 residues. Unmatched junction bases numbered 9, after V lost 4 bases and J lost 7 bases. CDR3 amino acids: CASSVVRGLFQPQHF. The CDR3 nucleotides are TGTGCCAGCAGTGTGGTCAGGGGGCTTTTCCAGCCCCAGCATTTT.

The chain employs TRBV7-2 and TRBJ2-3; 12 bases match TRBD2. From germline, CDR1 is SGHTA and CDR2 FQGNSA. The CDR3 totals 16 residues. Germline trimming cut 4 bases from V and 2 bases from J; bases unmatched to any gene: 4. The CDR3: CASSSGTSGLTDTQYF. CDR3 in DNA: TGTGCCAGCAGCTCAGGGACTAGCGGGCTCACAGATACGCAGTATTTT. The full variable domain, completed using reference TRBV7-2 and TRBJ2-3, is GAGVSQSPSNKVTEKGKDVELRCDPISGHTALYWYRQSLGQGLEFLIYFQGNSAPDKSGLPSDRFSAERTGGSVSTLTIQRTQQEDSAVYLCASSSGTSGLTDTQYFGPGTRLTVL.

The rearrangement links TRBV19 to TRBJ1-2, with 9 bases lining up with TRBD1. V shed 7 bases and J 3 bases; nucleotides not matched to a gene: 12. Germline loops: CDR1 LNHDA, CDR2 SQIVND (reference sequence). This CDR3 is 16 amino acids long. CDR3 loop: CASKVGDTGGYYGYTF. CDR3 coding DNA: TGTGCCAGTAAGGTCGGCGACACAGGGGGCTACTATGGCTACACCTTC.

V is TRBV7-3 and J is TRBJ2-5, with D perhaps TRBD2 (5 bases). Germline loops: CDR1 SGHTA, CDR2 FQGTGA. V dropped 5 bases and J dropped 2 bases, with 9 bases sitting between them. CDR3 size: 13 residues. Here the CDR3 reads CASSARRQETQYF. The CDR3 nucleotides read TGTGCCAGCAGCGCGAGGAGGCAAGAGACCCAGTACTTC.

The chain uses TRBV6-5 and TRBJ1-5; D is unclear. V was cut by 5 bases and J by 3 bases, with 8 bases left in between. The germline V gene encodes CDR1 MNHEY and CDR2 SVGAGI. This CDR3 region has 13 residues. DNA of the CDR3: TGTGCCAGCAGTCCAGGATACAATCAGCCCCAGCATTTT. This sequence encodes CASSPGYNQPQHF.

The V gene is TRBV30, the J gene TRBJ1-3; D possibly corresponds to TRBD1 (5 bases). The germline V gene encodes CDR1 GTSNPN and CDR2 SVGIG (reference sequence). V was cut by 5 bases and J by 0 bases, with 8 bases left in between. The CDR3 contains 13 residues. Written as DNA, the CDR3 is TGTGCCTGGGACGACAGCTCTGGAAACACCATATATTTT. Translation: CAWDDSSGNTIYF.